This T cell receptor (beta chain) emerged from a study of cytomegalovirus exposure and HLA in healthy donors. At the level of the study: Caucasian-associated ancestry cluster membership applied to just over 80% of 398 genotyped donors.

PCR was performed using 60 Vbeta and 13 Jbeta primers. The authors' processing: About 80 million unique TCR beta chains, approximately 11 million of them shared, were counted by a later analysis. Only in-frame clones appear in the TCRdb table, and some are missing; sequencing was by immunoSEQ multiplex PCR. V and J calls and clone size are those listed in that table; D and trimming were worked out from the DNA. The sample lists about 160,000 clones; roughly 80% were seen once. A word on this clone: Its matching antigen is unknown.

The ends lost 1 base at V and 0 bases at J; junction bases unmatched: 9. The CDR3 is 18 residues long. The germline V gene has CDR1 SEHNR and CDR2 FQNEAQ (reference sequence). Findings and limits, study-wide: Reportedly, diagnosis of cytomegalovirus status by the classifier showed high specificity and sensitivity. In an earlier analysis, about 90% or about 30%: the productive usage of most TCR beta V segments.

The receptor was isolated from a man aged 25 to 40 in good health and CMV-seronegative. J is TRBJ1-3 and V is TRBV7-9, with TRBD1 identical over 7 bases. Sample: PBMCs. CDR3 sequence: CASSLDVTGADSGNTIYF. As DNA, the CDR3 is TGTGCCAGCAGCTTAGACGTAACAGGGGCAGACTCTGGAAACACCATATATTTT.